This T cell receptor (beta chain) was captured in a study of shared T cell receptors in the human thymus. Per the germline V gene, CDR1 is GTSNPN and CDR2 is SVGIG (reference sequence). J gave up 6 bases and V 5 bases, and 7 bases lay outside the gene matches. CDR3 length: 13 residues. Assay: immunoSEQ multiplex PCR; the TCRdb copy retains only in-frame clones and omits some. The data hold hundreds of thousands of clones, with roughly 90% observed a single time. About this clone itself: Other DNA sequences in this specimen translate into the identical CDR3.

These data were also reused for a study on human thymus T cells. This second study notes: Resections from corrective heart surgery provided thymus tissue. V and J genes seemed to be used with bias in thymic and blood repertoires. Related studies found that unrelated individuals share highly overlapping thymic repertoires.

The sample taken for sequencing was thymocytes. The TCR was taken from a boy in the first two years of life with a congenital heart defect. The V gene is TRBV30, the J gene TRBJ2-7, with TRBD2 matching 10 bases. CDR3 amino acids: CAWEREGHLEQYF. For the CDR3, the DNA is TGTGCCTGGGAGCGGGAGGGCCACCTCGAGCAGTACTTC.